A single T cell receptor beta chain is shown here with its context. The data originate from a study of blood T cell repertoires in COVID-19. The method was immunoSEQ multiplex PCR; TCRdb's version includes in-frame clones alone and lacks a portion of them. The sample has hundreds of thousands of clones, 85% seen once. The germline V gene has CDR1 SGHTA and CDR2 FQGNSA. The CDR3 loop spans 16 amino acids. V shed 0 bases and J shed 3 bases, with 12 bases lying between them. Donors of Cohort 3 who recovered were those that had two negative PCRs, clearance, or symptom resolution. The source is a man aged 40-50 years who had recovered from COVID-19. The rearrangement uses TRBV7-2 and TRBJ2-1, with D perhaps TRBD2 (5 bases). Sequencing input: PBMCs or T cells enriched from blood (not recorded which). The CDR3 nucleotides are TGTGCCAGCAGCTTAGCGCGGGCCACCCTCTACAATGAGCAGTTCTTC. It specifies CASSLARATLYNEQFF. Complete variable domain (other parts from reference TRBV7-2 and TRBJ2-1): GAGVSQSPSNKVTEKGKDVELRCDPISGHTALYWYRQSLGQGLEFLIYFQGNSAPDKSGLPSDRFSAERTGGSVSTLTIQRTQQEDSAVYLCASSLARATLYNEQFFGPGTRLTVL.